This TCR beta chain appears in the sequencing data of a study of somatic mutations in cytotoxic T cells in rheumatoid arthritis. Study at large: Blood (roughly 28 ml EDTA) from each patient was taken right after diagnosis, before any treatment. Study findings and constraints: Clonality measured in CD8+ T cells did not differ significantly between rheumatoid arthritis patients and age-matched healthy controls. Just what the expanded CD8+ clones targeted, in terms of antigens, remained unknown.

The CDR3 is made up of 14 amino acids. Germline CDR1 SGHTA, CDR2 FQGNSA. V lost 5 bases to trimming and J lost 4 bases, with 14 bases between them. By sample fraction, this clone is hyperexpanded. Its antigen is undetermined. In the source study's methods: The authors compared patient CD8+ clones larger than 1% against published virus-specific TCRB sequences. Only a few of these clones matched. Profiling relied on immunoSEQ multiplex PCR, and the TCRdb table lists in-frame clones only, not all of them. The V and J calls and clone size come from that table; D and trimming were worked out from the DNA. The sample contains 4,000 to 5,000 clones, roughly 83% of which appear only once.

Sequenced input: CD8+ T cells sorted from blood. The V call is TRBV7-2, the J call TRBJ1-2; D not resolved. The clonotype was recovered from an adult with rheumatoid arthritis. In DNA, the CDR3 is TGTGCCAGCAGCCCGGGTAGCTCTCCCTATGGCTACACCTTC. Its translation is CASSPGSSPYGYTF.